The 29 T cell receptor beta chains listed next were all sequenced from one sample in a study of blood T cell repertoires in COVID-19. Libraries were prepared by immunoSEQ multiplex PCR; TCRdb keeps only in-frame clonotypes and omits some of them. The top ten clones hold about 0.54% of a sample with 150,000 or so clones, 90% of them seen once. Sequenced material: peripheral blood. Receptors originate from a man aged 45 to 65 with acute or convalescent COVID-19.

The chain carries TRBV27 and TRBJ2-3; TRBD2 agrees at 7 bases. V lost 1 base, J lost 4 bases, and 5 bases stayed unmatched. CDR3 length: 15 amino acids. Germline V lookup: CDR1 MNHEY, CDR2 SMNVEV (reference sequence). The CDR3 DNA sequence: TGTGCCAGCAGTTTATTGCGGGAGTCCCCAGATACGCAGTATTTT. This translates into CASSLLRESPDTQYF.

The J gene is TRBJ2-1, the V gene TRBV4-2; possible D gene TRBD1, 6 bases. Looked up from germline, CDR1 is LGHNA and CDR2 is YNFKEQ. The CDR3 totals 15 residues. Trimming removed 0 bases at V and 7 bases at J, with 13 bases between. As DNA, the CDR3 is TGTGCCAGCAGCCAAGAGGCAGGGGTCATTAATGAGCAGTTCTTC. It yields the protein CASSQEAGVINEQFF.

This chain uses TRBV4-3 with TRBJ1-6, with 9 positions matching TRBD1. The CDR3 runs to 15 residues. Germline V gives CDR1 LGHNA, CDR2 YSLEER. After removal of 4 bases from V and 7 bases from J, the junction contained 5 bases not matched to a gene. The CDR3 coding sequence is TGCGCCAGCAGCCGCGTGACAGGGGGAAATTCACCCCTCCACTTT. The encoded protein is CASSRVTGGNSPLHF.

This chain connects TRBV11-2 to TRBJ2-3; D is undetermined. The germline V and J ends were trimmed by 1 base and 6 bases, with 11 bases remaining between them. The CDR3 sequence is 14 residues long. CDR1 SGHAT and CDR2 FQNNGV come from the germline V gene. Here the CDR3 reads CASSLAPSSDTQYF. The CDR3 DNA sequence: TGTGCCAGCAGCTTAGCTCCCAGTTCCGATACGCAGTATTTT.

V usage is TRBV6-6 and J usage is TRBJ2-7; possible D gene TRBD2, 6 bases. V dropped 3 bases and J dropped 2 bases, with 14 bases sitting between them. Germline loops: CDR1 MNHNY, CDR2 SVGAGI (reference sequence). There are 15 residues in the CDR3. CDR3 protein: CASSYIRDSTYEQYF. CDR3 bases: TGTGCCAGCAGTTATATACGGGACTCCACCTACGAGCAGTACTTC.

The V gene is TRBV2, the J gene TRBJ1-4; a weak D match, TRBD1 (6 bases). The ends were cut back, 7 bases at V and 4 bases at J, with 16 bases in the middle. The CDR3 runs 15 residues. Germline V gene data show CDR1 as SNHLY and CDR2 as FYNNEI. CDR3 bases: TGTGCCAGCAAGCCTATTGGACAGCTTAATGAAAAACTGTTTTTT. Translated, it gives CASKPIGQLNEKLFF.

The chain links TRBV6-5 to TRBJ1-6; perhaps TRBD1 as D (5 bases). The V end was cut by 5 bases, the J end by 12 bases, with 11 bases between. This CDR3 is 12 amino acids long. Germline V lookup: CDR1 MNHEY, CDR2 SVGAGI. CDR3: CASSPGRGPLHF. The DNA for the CDR3 is TGTGCCAGCAGTCCCGGTAGGGGACCCCTCCACTTT.

The CDR3 DNA reads TGTGCCAGCACCCCAGCAGGGCTCGATCAGCCCCAGCATTTT. Its translation: CASTPAGLDQPQHF. This sequence joins TRBV6-2 or TRBV6-3 and TRBJ1-5; D may be TRBD1 (5 bases). Trimming removed 7 bases at V and 5 bases at J, with 15 bases between. The germline V gene has CDR1 MNHEY and CDR2 SVGEGT. The CDR3 is 14 residues long.

V and J are TRBV19 and TRBJ1-5; tentative D call: TRBD1 (6 bases). CDR3 length: 12 residues. V was pared by 9 bases and J by 6 bases, with 12 bases between. Germline V gene data show CDR1 as LNHDA and CDR2 as SQIVND (reference sequence). The chain's CDR3 is CASNRASQPQHF. The CDR3, as DNA: TGTGCCAGCAACAGGGCTAGTCAGCCCCAGCATTTT.

The chain carries TRBV10-3 and TRBJ1-2, with 8 positions matching TRBD1. Germline values: CDR1 ENHRY, CDR2 SYGVKD. V lost 10 bases to trimming and J lost 5 bases; unmatched junction nucleotides: 6. The CDR3 is made up of 12 amino acids. The CDR3 reads CATWTGLYGYTF. Here the CDR3 DNA reads TGTGCCACATGGACAGGGTTATATGGCTACACCTTC.

The rearrangement joins TRBV9 to TRBJ1-2, with D maybe TRBD1 (5 bases). The CDR3 runs to 15 residues. Trimming shortened V by 0 bases and J by 1 base, and 10 bases separated the two germline ends. Germline V gene lookup returns CDR1 SGDLS and CDR2 YYNGEE. The CDR3 here is CASSVATTVNYGYTF. DNA of the CDR3: TGTGCCAGCAGCGTAGCCACGACAGTTAACTATGGCTACACCTTC.

The gene calls are TRBV5-1 and TRBJ1-2; D is unresolved. The CDR3 is 17 residues long. Germline V lookup: CDR1 SGHRS, CDR2 YFSETQ. Trimming took 0 bases from V and 3 from J, leaving 18 bases between them. The CDR3 DNA reads as TGCGCCAGCAGCTTGGAAGACACGGCACATCGTTACTATGGCTACACCTTC. Its translation: CASSLEDTAHRYYGYTF.

The genes are TRBV10-3 and TRBJ2-3; 14 bases fit TRBD2. Trimming removed 6 bases from V and 4 bases from J; junction bases left unmatched: 6. Germline CDR1 is ENHRY and CDR2 is SYGVKD. The CDR3 extends over 16 amino acids. CDR3 in DNA: TGTGCCATCAGCCACGGGACTAGCGGGAGTTCAGATACGCAGTATTTT. This gives the protein CAISHGTSGSSDTQYF.

The CDR3, as DNA: TGTGCCAGCAGGGGAGGGAGCCACGAGCAGTACGTC. Protein: CASRGGSHEQYV. This chain connects TRBV2 to TRBJ2-7, with 7 positions matching TRBD2. Germline V gene lookup returns CDR1 SNHLY and CDR2 FYNNEI. The CDR3 has 12 amino acids. The V segment lost 6 bases and the J segment 5 bases; nucleotides outside the gene matches: 4.

The chain uses TRBV29-1 and TRBJ2-3, with 7 bases identical to TRBD1. Germline V gene sequence: CDR1 SQVTM, CDR2 ANQGSEA. The CDR3 covers 12 residues. The junction had 2 bases not matched to a gene; V was cut back by 6 bases and J by 2 bases. The CDR3 is CSVGTDTDTQYF. CDR3 in DNA: TGCAGCGTCGGGACAGACACAGATACGCAGTATTTT.

The V and J genes are TRBV11-2 and TRBJ2-7; D unresolved. The V end was cut by 1 base, the J end by 5 bases, with 12 bases between. The CDR3 spans 14 residues. In germline, CDR1 is SGHAT, CDR2 FQNNGV. CDR3 region: CASSLGPVLNEQYF. The CDR3 bases are TGTGCCAGCAGCTTAGGTCCGGTACTCAACGAGCAGTACTTC.

The V call is TRBV2, the J call TRBJ2-6; TRBD1 matches 10 bases. Germline V CDR1 and CDR2: SNHLY, FYNNEI. This CDR3 contains 17 residues. V lost 3 bases, J lost 0 bases, and 2 bases stayed unmatched. The CDR3 nucleotides read TGTGCCAGCAGTGACGACAGGGGGCTCTCTGGGGCCAACGTCCTGACTTTC. Its protein product is CASSDDRGLSGANVLTF.

In DNA form, the CDR3 reads TGCGCCAGCAGCAAAAATTGGGGACTAGCGGCCACCTACGAGCAGTACTTC. Translated: CASSKNWGLAATYEQYF. The V call is TRBV4-1, the J call TRBJ2-7; 11 bases line up with TRBD2. This CDR3 contains 17 residues. The V gene end was trimmed by 5 bases and the J gene end by 2 bases; junction bases not matched to a gene: 11. Germline CDR1 reads MGHRA; CDR2 reads YSYEKL.

The rearrangement uses TRBV6-6 and TRBJ2-2; possible D gene TRBD1, 6 bases. CDR3 length: 17 residues. Germline CDR1 and CDR2: MNHNY and SVGAGI (reference sequence). V was pared by 5 bases and J by 0 bases, with 16 bases between. The CDR3 loop is CASSRTGFFANTGELFF. The CDR3, as DNA: TGTGCCAGCAGTCGAACAGGGTTTTTCGCGAACACCGGGGAGCTGTTTTTT.

The chain joins TRBV5-5 to TRBJ1-3, with D maybe TRBD1 (5 bases). V lost 4 bases and J lost 0, with 14 bases in between. Germline-derived CDR1 and CDR2 are SGHKS and YYEKEE (reference sequence). The CDR3 is 16 amino acids. The CDR3: CASSPSGGPSGNTIYF. CDR3 DNA sequence: TGTGCCAGCAGCCCTTCGGGGGGACCCTCTGGAAACACCATATATTTT.

V usage is TRBV18 and J usage is TRBJ2-5; 7 positions agree with TRBD1. Trimming removed 3 bases from V and 5 bases from J; junction bases left unmatched: 3. This CDR3 has 13 residues. Germline loops: CDR1 KGHSH, CDR2 LQKENI. The CDR3 here is CASSPGTDETQYF. CDR3 in DNA: TGTGCCAGCTCACCCGGGACAGACGAGACCCAGTACTTC.

The V call is TRBV10-3, the J call TRBJ2-7; D unresolved. The CDR3 is made up of 13 amino acids. The V and J ends lost 3 bases and 0 bases respectively, with 6 bases between them. CDR1 ENHRY and CDR2 SYGVKD come from the germline V gene. The CDR3 spells CAISDTSSYEQYV. Here the CDR3 DNA reads TGTGCCATCAGTGATACGAGCTCCTACGAGCAGTACGTC.

The chain recombines TRBV10-3 with TRBJ1-6, with 7 bases that match TRBD1. J gave up 6 bases and V 10 bases, and 12 bases lay outside the gene matches. The CDR3 runs 15 residues. Germline V gives CDR1 ENHRY, CDR2 SYGVKD. As DNA, the CDR3 is TGTGCCACAGAAGCCTCAGGGGGAGGTAATTCACCCCTCCACTTT. This translates into CATEASGGGNSPLHF.

The chain recombines TRBV19 with TRBJ2-2; 8 bases map to TRBD2. J was trimmed by 2 bases and V by 7 bases; bases with no gene match: 9. Germline V gene sequence: CDR1 LNHDA, CDR2 SQIVND (reference sequence). The length of the CDR3 is 16 residues. This CDR3 reads CASTSPGTRNTGELFF. The CDR3 region has the DNA TGTGCCAGTACCTCACCCGGGACTAGAAACACCGGGGAGCTGTTTTTT.

V is TRBV11-2 and J is TRBJ2-5; no firm D call. With 5 bases removed from V and 4 bases from J, the gap between germline ends came to 17 bases. CDR1 and CDR2 from the germline V gene are SGHAT and FQNNGV. CDR3 size: 15 residues. CDR3 residues: CASSPLLGSRETQYF. In nucleotides, the CDR3 is TGTGCCAGCAGCCCCCTCTTAGGTAGCAGAGAGACCCAGTACTTC.

The V call is TRBV4-1, the J call TRBJ2-5, with D maybe TRBD1 (6 bases). CDR1 and CDR2 (germline): MGHRA, YSYEKL. The CDR3 extends over 15 amino acids. V was pared by 4 bases and J by 5 bases, with 17 bases between. The CDR3 DNA reads TGCGCCAGCAGCCGGACTTCAGGGGTCCGGGAGACCCAGTACTTC. Encoded protein: CASSRTSGVRETQYF.

The chain has TRBV29-1 and TRBJ2-3, with D tentatively TRBD2 (5 bases). The length of the CDR3 is 12 residues. Trimming pared 6 bases from V and 5 bases from J, leaving 12 bases between. Germline V gene lookup returns CDR1 SQVTM and CDR2 ANQGSEA. The CDR3 DNA sequence: TGCAGCGTCACCACCGGGATAGATACGCAGTATTTT. This gives the protein CSVTTGIDTQYF.

The chain uses TRBV7-2 and TRBJ2-5, with 8 bases matching TRBD2. CDR1 SGHTA and CDR2 FQGNSA come from the germline V gene. Trimming removed 1 base from V and 5 bases from J; junction bases left unmatched: 9. The CDR3 is made up of 16 amino acids. Here the CDR3 DNA reads TGTGCCAGCAGCTTAGTCTTCGCGGGGGGCTGGGAGACCCAGTACTTC. Protein: CASSLVFAGGWETQYF.

The chain uses TRBV27 and TRBJ2-3; TRBD2 aligns across 8 bases. Germline CDR1 is MNHEY and CDR2 is SMNVEV (reference sequence). J was trimmed by 4 bases and V by 7 bases; bases with no gene match: 16. The CDR3 has 17 amino acids. For the CDR3, the DNA is TGTGCCAGCACCCCAAGAGCGGGGGTCTTTCCGGCAGATACGCAGTATTTT. Protein: CASTPRAGVFPADTQYF.